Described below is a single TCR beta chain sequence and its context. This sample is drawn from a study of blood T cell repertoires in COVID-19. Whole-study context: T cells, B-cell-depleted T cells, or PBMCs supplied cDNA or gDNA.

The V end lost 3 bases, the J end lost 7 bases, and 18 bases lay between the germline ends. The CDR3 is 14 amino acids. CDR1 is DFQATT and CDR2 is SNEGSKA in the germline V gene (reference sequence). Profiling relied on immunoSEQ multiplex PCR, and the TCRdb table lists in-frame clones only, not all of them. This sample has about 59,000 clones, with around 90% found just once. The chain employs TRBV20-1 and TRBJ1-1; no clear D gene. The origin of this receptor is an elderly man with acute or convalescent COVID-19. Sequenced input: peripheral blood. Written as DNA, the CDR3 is TGCAGTGCTAGTAGTCACTTCCGACGGGTTGAAGCTTTCTTT. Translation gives CSASSHFRRVEAFF.